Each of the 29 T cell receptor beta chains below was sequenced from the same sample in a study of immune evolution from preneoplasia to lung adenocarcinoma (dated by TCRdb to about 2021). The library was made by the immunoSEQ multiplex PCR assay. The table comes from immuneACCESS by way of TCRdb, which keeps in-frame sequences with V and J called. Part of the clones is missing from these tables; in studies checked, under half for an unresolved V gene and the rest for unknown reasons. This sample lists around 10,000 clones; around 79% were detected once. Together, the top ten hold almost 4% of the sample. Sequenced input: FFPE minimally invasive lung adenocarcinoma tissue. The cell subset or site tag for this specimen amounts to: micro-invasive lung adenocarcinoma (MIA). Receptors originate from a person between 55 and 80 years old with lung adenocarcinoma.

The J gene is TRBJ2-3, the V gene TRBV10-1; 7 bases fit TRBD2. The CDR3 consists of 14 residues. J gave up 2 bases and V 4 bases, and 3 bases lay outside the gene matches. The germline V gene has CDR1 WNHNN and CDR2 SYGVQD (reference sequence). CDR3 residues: CASSGERDTDTQYF. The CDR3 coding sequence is TGCGCCAGCAGTGGGGAGCGGGACACAGATACGCAGTATTTT.

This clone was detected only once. The CDR3 DNA reads TGTGCCAGCAGCATGTGGGGGAGCGGCTACGAGCAGTACTTC. It yields the protein CASSMWGSGYEQYF. The chain has TRBV5-6 and TRBJ2-7; D possibly uses TRBD1 or TRBD2 (5 bases each). There are 14 residues in the CDR3. In germline, CDR1 is SGHDT, CDR2 YYEEEE. V gave up 4 bases and J gave up 3 bases, with 14 bases separating them.

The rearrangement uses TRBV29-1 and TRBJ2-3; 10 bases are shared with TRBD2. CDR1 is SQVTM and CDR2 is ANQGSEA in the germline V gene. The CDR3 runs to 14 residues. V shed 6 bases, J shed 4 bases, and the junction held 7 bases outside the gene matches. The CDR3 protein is CSVATSGVADTQYF. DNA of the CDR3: TGCAGCGTCGCCACTAGCGGGGTAGCAGATACGCAGTATTTT.

The CDR3 sequence: CASSRLGQGGSLAGNTIYF. CDR3 coding DNA: TGCGCCAGCAGCCGGCTAGGACAGGGGGGAAGCTTAGCTGGAAACACCATATATTTT. The V gene is TRBV4-3, the J gene TRBJ1-3; 10 positions match TRBD1. Germline lookup yields CDR1 LGHNA and CDR2 YSLEER. J gave up 2 bases and V 4 bases, and 14 bases lay outside the gene matches. The CDR3 covers 19 residues.

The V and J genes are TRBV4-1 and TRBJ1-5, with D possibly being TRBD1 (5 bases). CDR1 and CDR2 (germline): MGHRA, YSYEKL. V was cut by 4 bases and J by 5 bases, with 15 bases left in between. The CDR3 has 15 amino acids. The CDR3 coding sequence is TGCGCCAGCAGCCTCTCTGGGACGGCTTATCAGCCCCAGCATTTT. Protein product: CASSLSGTAYQPQHF.

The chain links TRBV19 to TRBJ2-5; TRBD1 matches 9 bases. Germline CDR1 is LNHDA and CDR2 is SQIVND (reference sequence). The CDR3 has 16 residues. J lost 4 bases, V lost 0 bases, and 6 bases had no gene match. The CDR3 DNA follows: TGTGCCAGTAGTATAGACAAGACAGGGGGTAGAGAGACCCAGTACTTC. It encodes CASSIDKTGGRETQYF. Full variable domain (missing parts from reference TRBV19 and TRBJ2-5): DGGITQSPKYLFRKEGQNVTLSCEQNLNHDAMYWYRQDPGQGLRLIYYSQIVNDFQKGDIAEGYSVSREKKESFPLTVTSAQKNPTAFYLCASSIDKTGGRETQYFGPGTRLLVL.

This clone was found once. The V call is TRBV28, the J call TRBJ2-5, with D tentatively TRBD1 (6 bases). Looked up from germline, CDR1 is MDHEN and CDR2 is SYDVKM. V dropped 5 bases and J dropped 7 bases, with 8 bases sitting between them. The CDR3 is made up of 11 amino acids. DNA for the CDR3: TGTGCCAGCAGTCCGACAGGGACCCAGTACTTC. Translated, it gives CASSPTGTQYF.

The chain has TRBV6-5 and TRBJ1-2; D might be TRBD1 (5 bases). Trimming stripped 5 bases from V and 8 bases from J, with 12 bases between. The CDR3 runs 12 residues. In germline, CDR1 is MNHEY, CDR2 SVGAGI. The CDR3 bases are TGTGCCAGCAGTACTGGGACTGGGGGCTACACCTTC. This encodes CASSTGTGGYTF.

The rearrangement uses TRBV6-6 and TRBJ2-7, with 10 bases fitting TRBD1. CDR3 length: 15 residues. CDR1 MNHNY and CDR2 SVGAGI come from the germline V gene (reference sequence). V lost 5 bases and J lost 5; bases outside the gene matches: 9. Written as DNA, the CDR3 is TGTGCCAGCAGTGGCCGGGACAGGGGTCCCCACGAGCAGTACTTC. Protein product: CASSGRDRGPHEQYF.

Here the CDR3 DNA reads TGTGCTCACCGGGAAGGGGGCAATCAGCCCCAGCATTTT. Translated, it gives CAHREGGNQPQHF. V and J are TRBV10-3 and TRBJ1-5; the D gene is possibly TRBD1 (5 bases). The CDR3 is made up of 13 amino acids. CDR1 and CDR2 from the germline V gene are ENHRY and SYGVKD.

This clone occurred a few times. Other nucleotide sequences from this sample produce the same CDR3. In nucleotides, the CDR3 is TGTGCCAGCTCACGGACCGGGACAGGGGGTTACGAGCAGTACTTC. Protein: CASSRTGTGGYEQYF. The chain employs TRBV18 and TRBJ2-7, with TRBD1 matching 11 bases. V dropped 4 bases and J dropped 4; count of bases not matched to a gene: 6. The CDR3 runs 15 residues. Germline V gene sequence: CDR1 KGHSH, CDR2 LQKENI.

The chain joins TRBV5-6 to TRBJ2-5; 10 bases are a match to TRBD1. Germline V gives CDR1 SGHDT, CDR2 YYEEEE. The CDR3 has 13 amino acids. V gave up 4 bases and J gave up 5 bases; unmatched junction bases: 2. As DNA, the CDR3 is TGTGCCAGCAGCCGGACAGGGGGGGAGACCCAGTACTTC. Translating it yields CASSRTGGETQYF.

The CDR3 DNA reads as TGTGCCAGCAGTTCCCGGGGAGGGTCAAAAGCTTTCTTT. Protein product: CASSSRGGSKAFF. The rearrangement links TRBV27 to TRBJ1-1; D remains ambiguous. Germline values: CDR1 MNHEY, CDR2 SMNVEV (reference sequence). The CDR3 contains 13 residues. Trimming removed 4 bases at V and 9 bases at J, with 15 bases between.

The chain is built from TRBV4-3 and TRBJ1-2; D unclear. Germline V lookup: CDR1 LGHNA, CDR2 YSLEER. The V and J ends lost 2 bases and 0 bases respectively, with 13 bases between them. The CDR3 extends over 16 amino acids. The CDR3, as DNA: TGCGCCAGCAGCCAATTGGCCAAGTCCACTAACTATGGCTACACCTTC. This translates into CASSQLAKSTNYGYTF.

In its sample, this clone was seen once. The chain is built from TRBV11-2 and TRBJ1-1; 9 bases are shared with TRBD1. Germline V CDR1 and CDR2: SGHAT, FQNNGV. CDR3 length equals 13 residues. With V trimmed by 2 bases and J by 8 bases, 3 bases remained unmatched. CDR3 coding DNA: TGTGCCAGCAGCTTAAGACAGGGGGGCGAAGCTTTCTTT. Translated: CASSLRQGGEAFF. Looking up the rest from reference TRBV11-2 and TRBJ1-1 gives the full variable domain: EAGVAQSPRYKIIEKRQSVAFWCNPISGHATLYWYQQILGQGPKLLIQFQNNGVVDDSQLPKDRFSAERLKGVDSTLKIQPAKLEDSAVYLCASSLRQGGEAFFGQGTRLTVV.

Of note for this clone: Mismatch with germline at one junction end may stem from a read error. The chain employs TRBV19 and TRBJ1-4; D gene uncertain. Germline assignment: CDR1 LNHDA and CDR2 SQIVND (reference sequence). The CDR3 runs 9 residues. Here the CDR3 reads CASRTSEAF. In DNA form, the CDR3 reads TGTGCCAGTCGGACCTCAGAAGCTTTT.

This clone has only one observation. In DNA, the CDR3 is TGTGCCAGCAGCTTGCCGAGGACAGGGATAGTAGATACGCAGTATTTT. Translated: CASSLPRTGIVDTQYF. The rearrangement links TRBV5-5 to TRBJ2-3; TRBD1 aligns across 8 bases. CDR3 size: 16 residues. V shed 1 base, J shed 5 bases, and the junction held 9 bases outside the gene matches. From germline, CDR1 is SGHKS and CDR2 YYEKEE (reference sequence). The entire variable domain, with the rest obtained from reference TRBV5-5 and TRBJ2-3, is as follows: DAGVTQSPTHLIKTRGQQVTLRCSPISGHKSVSWYQQVLGQGPQFIFQYYEKEERGRGNFPDRFSARQFPNYSSELNVNALLLGDSALYLCASSLPRTGIVDTQYFGPGTRLTVL.

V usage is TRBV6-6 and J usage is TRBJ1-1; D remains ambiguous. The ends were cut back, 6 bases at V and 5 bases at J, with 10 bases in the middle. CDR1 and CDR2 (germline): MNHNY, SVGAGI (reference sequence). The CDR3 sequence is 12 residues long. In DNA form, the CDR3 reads TGTGCCAGCAGGCAGCACCAAACTGAAGCTTTCTTT. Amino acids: CASRQHQTEAFF.

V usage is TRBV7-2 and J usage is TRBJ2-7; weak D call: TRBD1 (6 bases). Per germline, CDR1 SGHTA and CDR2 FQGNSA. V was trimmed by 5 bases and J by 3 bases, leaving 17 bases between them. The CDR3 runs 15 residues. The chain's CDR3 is CASSLPGQVFYEQYF. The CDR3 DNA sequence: TGTGCCAGCAGCCTACCGGGACAAGTTTTCTACGAGCAGTACTTC.

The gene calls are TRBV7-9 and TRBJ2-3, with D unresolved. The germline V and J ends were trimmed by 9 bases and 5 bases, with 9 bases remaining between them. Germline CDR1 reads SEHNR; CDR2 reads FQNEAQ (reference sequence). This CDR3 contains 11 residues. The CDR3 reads CASGAKDTQYF. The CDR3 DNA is TGTGCCAGTGGAGCTAAAGATACGCAGTATTTT.

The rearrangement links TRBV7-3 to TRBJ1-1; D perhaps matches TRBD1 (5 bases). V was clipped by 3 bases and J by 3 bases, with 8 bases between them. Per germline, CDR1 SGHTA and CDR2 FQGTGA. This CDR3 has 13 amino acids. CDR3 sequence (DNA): TGTGCCAGCAGCTTGACAGTTTACACTGAAGCTTTCTTT. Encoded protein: CASSLTVYTEAFF.

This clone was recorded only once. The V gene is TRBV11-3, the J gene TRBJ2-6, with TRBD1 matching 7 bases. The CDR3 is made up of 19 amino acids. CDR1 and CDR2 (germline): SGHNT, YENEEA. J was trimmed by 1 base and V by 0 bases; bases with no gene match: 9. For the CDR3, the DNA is TGTGCCAGCAGCTTAGAGTGGGACAGTCTTTCATCTGGGGCCAACGTCCTGACTTTC. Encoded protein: CASSLEWDSLSSGANVLTF.

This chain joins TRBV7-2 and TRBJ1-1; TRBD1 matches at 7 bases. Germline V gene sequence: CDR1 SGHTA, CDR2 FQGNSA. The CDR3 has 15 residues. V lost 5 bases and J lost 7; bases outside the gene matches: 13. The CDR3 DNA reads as TGTGCCAGCAGCCAAGAAGGGACAGCACGCGATGAAGCTTTCTTT. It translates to CASSQEGTARDEAFF.

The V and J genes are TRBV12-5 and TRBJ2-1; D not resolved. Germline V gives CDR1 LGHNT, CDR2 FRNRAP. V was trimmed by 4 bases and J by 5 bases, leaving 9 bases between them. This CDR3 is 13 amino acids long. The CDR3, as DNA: TGTGCTAGTGGTTCCTTGACCCACAATGAGCAGTTCTTC. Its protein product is CASGSLTHNEQFF.

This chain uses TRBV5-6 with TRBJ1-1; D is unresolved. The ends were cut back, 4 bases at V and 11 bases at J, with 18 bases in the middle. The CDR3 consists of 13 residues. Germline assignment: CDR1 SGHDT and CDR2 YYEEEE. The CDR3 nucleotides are TGTGCCAGCAGCCCGGTTGGAGGCCAACATGCTTTCTTT. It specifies CASSPVGGQHAFF.

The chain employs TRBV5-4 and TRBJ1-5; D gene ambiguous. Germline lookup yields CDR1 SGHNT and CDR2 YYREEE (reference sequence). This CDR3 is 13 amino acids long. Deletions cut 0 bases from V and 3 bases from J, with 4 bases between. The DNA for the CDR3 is TGTGCCAGCAGCTTGGACACCAATCAGCCCCAGCATTTT. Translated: CASSLDTNQPQHF. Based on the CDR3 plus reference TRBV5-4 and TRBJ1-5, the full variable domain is ETGVTQSPTHLIKTRGQQVTLRCSSQSGHNTVSWYQQALGQGPQFIFQYYREEENGRGNFPPRFSGLQFPNYSSELNVNALELDDSALYLCASSLDTNQPQHFGDGTRLSIL.

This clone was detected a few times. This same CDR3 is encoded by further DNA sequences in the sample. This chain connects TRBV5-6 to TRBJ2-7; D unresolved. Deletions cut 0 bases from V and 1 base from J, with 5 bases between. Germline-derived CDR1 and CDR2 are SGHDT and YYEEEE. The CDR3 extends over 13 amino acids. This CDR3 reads CASSLGQSYEQYF. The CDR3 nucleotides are TGTGCCAGCAGCTTGGGCCAGTCCTACGAGCAGTACTTC.

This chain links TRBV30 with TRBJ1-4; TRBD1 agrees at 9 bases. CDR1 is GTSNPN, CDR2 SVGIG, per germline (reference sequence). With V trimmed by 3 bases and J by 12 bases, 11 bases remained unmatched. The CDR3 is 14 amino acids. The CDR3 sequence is CAWRSGTGGAELFF. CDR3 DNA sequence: TGTGCCTGGAGATCGGGAACAGGGGGCGCGGAACTGTTTTTT.

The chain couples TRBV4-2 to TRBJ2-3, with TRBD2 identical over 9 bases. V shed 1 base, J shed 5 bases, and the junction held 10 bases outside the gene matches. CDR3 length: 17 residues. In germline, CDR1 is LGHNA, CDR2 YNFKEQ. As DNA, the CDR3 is TGTGCCAGCAGCCAAGCTCACGAAGCGGGAGGAGGAGATACGCAGTATTTT. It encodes CASSQAHEAGGGDTQYF.